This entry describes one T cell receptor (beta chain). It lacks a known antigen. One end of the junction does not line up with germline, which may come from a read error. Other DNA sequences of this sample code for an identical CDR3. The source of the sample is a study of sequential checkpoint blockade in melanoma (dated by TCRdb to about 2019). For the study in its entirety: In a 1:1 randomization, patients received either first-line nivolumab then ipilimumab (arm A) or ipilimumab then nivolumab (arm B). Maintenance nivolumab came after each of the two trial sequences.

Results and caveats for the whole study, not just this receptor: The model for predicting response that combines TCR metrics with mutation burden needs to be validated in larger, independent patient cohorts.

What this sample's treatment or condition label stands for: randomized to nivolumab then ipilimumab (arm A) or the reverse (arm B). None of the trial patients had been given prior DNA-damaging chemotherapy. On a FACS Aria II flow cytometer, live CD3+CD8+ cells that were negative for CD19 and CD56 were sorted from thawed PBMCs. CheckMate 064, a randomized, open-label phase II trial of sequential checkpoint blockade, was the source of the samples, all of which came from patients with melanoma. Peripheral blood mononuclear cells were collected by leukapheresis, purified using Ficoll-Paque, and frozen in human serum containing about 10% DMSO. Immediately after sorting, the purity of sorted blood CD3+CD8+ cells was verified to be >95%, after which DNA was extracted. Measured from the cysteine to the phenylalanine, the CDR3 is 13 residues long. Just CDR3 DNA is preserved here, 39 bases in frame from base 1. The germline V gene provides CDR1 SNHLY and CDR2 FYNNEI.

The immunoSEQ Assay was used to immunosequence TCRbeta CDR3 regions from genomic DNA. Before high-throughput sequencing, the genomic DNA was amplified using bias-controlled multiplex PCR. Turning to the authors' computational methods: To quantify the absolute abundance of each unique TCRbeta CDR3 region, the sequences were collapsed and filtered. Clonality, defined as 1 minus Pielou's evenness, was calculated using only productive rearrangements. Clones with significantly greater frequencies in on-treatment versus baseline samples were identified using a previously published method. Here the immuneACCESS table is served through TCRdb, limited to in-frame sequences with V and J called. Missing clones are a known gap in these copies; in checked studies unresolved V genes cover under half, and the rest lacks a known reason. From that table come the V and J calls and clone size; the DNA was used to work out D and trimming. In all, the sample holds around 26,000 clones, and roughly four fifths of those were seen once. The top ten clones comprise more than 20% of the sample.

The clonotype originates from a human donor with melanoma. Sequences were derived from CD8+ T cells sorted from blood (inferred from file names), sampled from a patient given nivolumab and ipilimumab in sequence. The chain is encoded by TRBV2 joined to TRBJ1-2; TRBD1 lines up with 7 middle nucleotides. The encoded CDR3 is CARDEGQNYGYTF. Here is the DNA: TGTGCCAGAGACGAGGGACAGAACTATGGTTACACCTTC.